This TCR beta chain derives from a study of blood T cell repertoires in COVID-19. Across the whole study: Acute and convalescent COVID-19 samples came from the United States, Italy and Spain.

The V gene lost 4 bases and the J gene lost 3 bases, with 18 bases spanning the gap. Germline CDR1 SGDLS, CDR2 YYNGEE. This CDR3 contains 16 residues. As processed by the authors: Amplification of reference gene primers was used by the study to estimate nucleated cell counts. Here immunoSEQ multiplex PCR was the method, and the copy in TCRdb shows in-frame clones only, minus some. V and J calls and clone size are given by that table; D and trimming were obtained from the DNA. The top ten clones hold more than 5% of a sample with more than 300,000 clones, over 80% of them seen once. In Seattle, patients joined the study during active infection and were tracked longitudinally.

Sequenced sample: peripheral blood. This sequence joins TRBV9 and TRBJ2-3; D is undetermined. This clonotype was sampled from a woman aged 45-60 years with COVID-19, enrolled during active disease. The CDR3 coding sequence is TGTGCCAGCAGCCCCAGTTCCACCCTCGTAACAGATACGCAGTATTTT. It codes for CASSPSSTLVTDTQYF.